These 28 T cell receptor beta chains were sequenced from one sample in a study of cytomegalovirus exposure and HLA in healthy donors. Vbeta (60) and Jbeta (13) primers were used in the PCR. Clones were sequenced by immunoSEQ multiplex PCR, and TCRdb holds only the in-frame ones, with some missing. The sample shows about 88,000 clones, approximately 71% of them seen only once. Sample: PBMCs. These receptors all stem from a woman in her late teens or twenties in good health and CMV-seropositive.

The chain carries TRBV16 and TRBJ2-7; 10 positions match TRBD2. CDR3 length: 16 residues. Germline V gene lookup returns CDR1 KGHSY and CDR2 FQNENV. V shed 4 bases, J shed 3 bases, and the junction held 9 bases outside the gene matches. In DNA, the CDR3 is TGTGCCAGCAGCCCTTCTCCAGCGGGAGGGGGCTACGAGCAGTACTTC. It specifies CASSPSPAGGGYEQYF.

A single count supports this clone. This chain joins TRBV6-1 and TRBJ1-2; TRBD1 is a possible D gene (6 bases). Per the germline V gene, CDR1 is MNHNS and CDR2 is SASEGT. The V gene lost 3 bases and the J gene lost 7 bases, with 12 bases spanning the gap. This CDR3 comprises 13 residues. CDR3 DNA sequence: TGTGCCAGCAGTGACACAGGGTGGGCTGGCTACACCTTC. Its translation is CASSDTGWAGYTF.

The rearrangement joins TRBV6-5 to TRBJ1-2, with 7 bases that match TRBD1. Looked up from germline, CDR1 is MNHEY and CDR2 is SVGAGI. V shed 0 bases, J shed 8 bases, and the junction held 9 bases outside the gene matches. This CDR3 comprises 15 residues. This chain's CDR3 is CASSYSMGQPWGYTF. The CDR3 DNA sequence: TGTGCCAGCAGTTACTCGATGGGACAGCCCTGGGGCTACACCTTC.

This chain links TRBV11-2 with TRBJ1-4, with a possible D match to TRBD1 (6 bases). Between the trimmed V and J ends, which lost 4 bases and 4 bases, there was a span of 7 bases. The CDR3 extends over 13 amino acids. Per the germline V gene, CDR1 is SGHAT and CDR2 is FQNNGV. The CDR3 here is CASSSDSNEKLFF. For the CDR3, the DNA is TGTGCCAGCAGCTCGGACAGTAATGAAAAACTGTTTTTT.

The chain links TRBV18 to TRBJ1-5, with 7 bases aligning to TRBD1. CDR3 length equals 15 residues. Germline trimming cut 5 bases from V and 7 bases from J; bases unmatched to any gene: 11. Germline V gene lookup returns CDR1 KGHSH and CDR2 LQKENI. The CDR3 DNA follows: TGTGCCAGCTCAGCGCAAACAGGGGTGCAACAGCCCCAGCATTTT. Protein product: CASSAQTGVQQPQHF.

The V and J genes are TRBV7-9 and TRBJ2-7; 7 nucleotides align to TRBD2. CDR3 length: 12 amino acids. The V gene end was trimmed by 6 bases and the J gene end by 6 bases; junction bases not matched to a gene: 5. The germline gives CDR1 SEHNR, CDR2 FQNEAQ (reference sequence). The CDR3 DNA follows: TGTGCCAGCAGAGGGGACTATGGCGAGCAGTACTTC. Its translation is CASRGDYGEQYF.

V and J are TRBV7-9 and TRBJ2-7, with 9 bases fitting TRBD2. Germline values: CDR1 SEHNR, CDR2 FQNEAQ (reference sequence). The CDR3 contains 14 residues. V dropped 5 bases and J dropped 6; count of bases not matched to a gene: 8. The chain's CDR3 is CASSHSGSFAEQYF. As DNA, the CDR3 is TGTGCCAGCAGCCATAGCGGGAGTTTCGCCGAGCAGTACTTC.

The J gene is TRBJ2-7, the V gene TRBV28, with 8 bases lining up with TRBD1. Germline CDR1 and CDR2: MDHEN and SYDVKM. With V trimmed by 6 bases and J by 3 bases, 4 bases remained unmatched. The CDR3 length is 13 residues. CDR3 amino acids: CASSAGGLYEQYF. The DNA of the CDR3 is TGTGCCAGCAGCGCAGGGGGCCTCTACGAGCAGTACTTC.

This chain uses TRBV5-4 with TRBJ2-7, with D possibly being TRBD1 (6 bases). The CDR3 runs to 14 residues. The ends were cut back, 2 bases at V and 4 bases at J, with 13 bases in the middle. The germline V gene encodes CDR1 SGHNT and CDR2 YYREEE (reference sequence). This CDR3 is CASSFMQGRYEQYF. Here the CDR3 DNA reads TGTGCCAGCAGCTTTATGCAGGGGCGGTACGAGCAGTACTTC. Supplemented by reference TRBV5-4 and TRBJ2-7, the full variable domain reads ETGVTQSPTHLIKTRGQQVTLRCSSQSGHNTVSWYQQALGQGPQFIFQYYREEENGRGNFPPRFSGLQFPNYSSELNVNALELDDSALYLCASSFMQGRYEQYFGPGTRLTVT.

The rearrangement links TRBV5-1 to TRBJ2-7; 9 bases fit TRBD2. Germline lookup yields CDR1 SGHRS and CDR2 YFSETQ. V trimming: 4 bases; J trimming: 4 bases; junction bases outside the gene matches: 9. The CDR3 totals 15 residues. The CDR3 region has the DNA TGCGCCAGCAGCCTCCCCAGCGGGAGGTTGTACGAGCAGTACTTC. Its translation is CASSLPSGRLYEQYF.

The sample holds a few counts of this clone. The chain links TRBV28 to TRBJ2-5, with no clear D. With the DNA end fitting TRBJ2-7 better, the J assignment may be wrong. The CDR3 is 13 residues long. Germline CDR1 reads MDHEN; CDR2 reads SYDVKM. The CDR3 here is CASSLSPSYEQYF. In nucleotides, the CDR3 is TGTGCCAGCAGTTTAAGCCCCTCCTACGAGCAGTACTTC.

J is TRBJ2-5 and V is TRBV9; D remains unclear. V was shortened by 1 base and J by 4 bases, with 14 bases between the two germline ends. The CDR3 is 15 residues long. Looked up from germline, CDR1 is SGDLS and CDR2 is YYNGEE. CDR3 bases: TGTGCCAGCAGCGTATCGTCATCACAACGAGAGACCCAGTACTTC. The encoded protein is CASSVSSSQRETQYF.

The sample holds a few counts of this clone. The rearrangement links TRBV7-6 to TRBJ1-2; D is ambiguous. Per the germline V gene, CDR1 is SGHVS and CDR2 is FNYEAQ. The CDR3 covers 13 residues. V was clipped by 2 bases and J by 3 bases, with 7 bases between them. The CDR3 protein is CASSLRGDYGYTF. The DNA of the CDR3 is TGTGCCAGCAGCTTACGAGGAGACTATGGCTACACCTTC.

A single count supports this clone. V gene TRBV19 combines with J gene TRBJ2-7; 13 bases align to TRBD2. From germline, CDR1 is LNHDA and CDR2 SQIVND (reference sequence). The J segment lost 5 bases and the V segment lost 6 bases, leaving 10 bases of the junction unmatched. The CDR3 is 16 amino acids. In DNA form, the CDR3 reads TGTGCCAGTAGCGGACTAGCGGGAGTAAGATCCCACGAGCAGTACTTC. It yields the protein CASSGLAGVRSHEQYF.

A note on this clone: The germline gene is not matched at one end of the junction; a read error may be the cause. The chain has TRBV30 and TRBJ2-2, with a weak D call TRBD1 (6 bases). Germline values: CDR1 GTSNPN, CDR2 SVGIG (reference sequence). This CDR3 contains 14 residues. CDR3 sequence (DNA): TGTGCCCGCCCCGGGGACACCAACACCGAGGAGCTGTTTTTT. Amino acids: CARPGDTNTEELFF.

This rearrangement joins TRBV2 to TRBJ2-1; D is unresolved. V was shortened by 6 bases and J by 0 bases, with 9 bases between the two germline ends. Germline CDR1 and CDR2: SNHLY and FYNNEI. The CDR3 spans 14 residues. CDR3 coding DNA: TGTGCCAGCAGGGAGCTGAGCTCCTACAATGAGCAGTTCTTC. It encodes CASRELSSYNEQFF.

The CDR3 DNA follows: TGTGCCAGCTCACTCGCCGGGAGCCAGAACACCGGGGAGCTGTTTTTT. It yields the protein CASSLAGSQNTGELFF. The chain is built from TRBV18 and TRBJ2-2; D perhaps matches TRBD2 (6 bases). V gave up 4 bases and J gave up 1 base, with 13 bases separating them. The germline V gene encodes CDR1 KGHSH and CDR2 LQKENI. The CDR3 extends over 16 amino acids.

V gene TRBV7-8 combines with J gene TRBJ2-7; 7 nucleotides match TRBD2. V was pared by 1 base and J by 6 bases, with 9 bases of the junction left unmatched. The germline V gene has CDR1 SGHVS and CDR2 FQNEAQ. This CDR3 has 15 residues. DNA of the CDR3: TGTGCCAGCAGCTTAGGGGAGCGGGGTACCTGCGAGCAGTACTTC. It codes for CASSLGERGTCEQYF.

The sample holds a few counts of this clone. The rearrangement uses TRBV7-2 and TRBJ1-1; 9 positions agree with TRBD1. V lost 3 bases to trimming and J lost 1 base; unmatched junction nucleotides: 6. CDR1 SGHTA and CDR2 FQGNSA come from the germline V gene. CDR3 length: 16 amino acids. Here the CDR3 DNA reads TGTGCCAGCAGCTTGGGCAACAGGGGGCCGAACACTGAAGCTTTCTTT. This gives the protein CASSLGNRGPNTEAFF.

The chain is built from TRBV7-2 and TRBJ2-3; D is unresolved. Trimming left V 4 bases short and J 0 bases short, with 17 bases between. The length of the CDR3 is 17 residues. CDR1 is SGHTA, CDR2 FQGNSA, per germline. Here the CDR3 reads CASSSLRQFASTDTQYF. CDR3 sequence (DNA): TGTGCCAGCAGCTCCTTGAGGCAGTTTGCTAGCACAGATACGCAGTATTTT.

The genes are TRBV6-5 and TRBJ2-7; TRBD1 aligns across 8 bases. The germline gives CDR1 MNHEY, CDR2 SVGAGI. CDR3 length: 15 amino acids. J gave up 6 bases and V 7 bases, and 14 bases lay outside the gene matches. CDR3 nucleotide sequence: TGTGCCAGCACCCTTCGGCGGGCAGGGGGCGGCGAGCAGTACTTC. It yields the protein CASTLRRAGGGEQYF.

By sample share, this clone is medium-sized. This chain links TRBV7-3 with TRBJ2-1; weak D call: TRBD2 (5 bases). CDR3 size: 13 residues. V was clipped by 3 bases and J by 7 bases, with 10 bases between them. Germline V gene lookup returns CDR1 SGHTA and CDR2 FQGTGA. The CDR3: CASSLDGVNEQFF. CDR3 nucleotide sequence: TGTGCCAGCAGCTTGGACGGGGTGAATGAGCAGTTCTTC.

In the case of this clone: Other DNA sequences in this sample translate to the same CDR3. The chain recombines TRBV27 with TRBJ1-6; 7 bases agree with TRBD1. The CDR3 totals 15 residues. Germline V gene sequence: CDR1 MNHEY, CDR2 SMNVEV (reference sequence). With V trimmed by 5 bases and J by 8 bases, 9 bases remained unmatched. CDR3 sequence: CASSLYRGRDSPLHF. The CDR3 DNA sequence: TGTGCCAGCAGTCTCTACAGGGGAAGAGATTCACCCCTCCACTTT.

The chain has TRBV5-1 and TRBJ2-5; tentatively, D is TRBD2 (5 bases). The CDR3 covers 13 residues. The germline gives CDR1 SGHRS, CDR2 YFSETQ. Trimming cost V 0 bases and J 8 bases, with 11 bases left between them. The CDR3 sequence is CASSLGRGGTQYF. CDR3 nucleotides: TGCGCCAGCAGCTTGGGTCGCGGAGGAACCCAGTACTTC.

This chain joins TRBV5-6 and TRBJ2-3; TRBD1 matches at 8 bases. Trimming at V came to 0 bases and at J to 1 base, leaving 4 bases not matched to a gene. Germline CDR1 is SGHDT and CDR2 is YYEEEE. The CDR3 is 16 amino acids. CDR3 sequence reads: CASSLDDRGRTDTQYF. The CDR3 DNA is TGTGCCAGCAGCTTGGATGACAGGGGCCGCACAGATACGCAGTATTTT.

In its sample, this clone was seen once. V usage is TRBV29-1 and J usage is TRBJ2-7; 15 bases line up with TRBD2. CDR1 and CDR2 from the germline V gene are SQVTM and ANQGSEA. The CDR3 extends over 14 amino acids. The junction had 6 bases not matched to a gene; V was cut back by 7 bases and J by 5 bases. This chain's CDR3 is CSAGTSGRSHEQYF. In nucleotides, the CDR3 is TGCAGCGCAGGGACTAGCGGGAGGAGCCACGAGCAGTACTTC.

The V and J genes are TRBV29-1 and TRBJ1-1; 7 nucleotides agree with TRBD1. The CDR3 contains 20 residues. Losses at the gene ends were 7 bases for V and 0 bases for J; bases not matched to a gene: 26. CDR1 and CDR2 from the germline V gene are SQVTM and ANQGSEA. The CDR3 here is CSGILGGSGQVQEMNTEAFF. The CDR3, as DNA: TGCAGCGGCATCTTAGGGGGCTCAGGTCAGGTTCAAGAGATGAACACTGAAGCTTTCTTT.

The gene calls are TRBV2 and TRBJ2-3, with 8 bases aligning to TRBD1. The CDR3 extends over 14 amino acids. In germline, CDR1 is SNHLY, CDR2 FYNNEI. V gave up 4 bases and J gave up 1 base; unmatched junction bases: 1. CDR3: CASSAGQGTDTQYF. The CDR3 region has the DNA TGTGCCAGCAGTGCGGGACAGGGCACAGATACGCAGTATTTT.